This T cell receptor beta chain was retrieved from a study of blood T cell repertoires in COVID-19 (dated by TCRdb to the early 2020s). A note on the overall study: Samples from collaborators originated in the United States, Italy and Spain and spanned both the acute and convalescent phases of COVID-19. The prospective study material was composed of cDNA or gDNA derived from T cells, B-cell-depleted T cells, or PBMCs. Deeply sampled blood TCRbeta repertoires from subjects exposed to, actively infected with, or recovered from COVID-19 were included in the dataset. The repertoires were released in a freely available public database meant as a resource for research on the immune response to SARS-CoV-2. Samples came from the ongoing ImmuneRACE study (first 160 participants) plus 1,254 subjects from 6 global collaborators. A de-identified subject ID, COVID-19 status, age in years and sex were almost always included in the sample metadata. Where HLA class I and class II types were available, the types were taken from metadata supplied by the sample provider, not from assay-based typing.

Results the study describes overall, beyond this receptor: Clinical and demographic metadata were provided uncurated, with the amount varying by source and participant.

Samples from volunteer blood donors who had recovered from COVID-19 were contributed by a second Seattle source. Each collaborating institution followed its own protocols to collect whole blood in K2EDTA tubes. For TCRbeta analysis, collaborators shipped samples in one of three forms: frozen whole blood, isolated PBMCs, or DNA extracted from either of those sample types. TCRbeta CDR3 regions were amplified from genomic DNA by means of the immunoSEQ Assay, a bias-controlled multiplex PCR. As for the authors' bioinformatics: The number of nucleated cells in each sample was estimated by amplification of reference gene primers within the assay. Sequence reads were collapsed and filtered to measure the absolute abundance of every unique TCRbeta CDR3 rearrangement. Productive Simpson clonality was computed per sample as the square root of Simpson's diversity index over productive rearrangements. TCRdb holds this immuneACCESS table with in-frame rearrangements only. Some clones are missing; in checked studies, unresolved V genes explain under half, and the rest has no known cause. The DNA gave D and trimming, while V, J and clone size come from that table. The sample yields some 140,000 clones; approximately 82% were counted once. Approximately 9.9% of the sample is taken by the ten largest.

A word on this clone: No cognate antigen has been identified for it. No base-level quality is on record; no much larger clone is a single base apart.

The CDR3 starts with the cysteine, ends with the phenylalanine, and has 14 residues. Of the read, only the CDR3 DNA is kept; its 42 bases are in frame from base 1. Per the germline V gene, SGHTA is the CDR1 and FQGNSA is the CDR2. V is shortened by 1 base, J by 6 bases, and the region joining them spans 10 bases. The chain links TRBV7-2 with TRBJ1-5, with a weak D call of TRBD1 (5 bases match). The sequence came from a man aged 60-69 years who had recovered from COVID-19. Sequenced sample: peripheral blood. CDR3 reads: CASSLVGGVQPQHF. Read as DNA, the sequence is TGTGCCAGCAGCTTAGTCGGGGGAGTTCAGCCCCAGCATTTT.